The clone carrying this T cell receptor (beta chain) came up many times. The data belong to a study of molecular identifiers for immune sequencing clone quantification. V gave up 0 bases and J gave up 3 bases, with 12 bases separating them. Germline-derived CDR1 and CDR2 are MNHEY and SMNVEV (reference sequence). The CDR3 covers 15 residues. TCRdb used MiXCR to reprocess the PCR reads, holding one entry per CDR3 protein. The top ten clones hold about 1.3% of a sample with 60,000 to 75,000 distinct CDR3 sequences, around 19% of them seen once. The sequence came from a human donor in good health. Some libraries in this study had Jurkat cell RNA spiked in. The chain is built from TRBV27 and TRBJ2-7, with D possibly matching TRBD1 (6 bases). The sequenced material came from naive CD8+ T cells from blood, with Jurkat cell RNA spiked in. This sample's subset: FACS-sorted CD8+CD4-CCR7+CD45RA+ naive T cells. Written as DNA, the CDR3 is TGTGCCAGCAGTTTATCGGCCTCAGGGGTCTACGAGCAGTACTTC. Its translation: CASSLSASGVYEQYF.